Following are 11 T cell receptor beta chains from one sample sequenced in a study of blood T cell repertoires in COVID-19. Assay used: immunoSEQ multiplex PCR; TCRdb lists only in-frame clones, some missing. The sample records about 310,000 clones, about 87% being singletons. Sequencing was done on a sample of peripheral blood. Every receptor here comes from a man aged 65-85 years with acute or convalescent COVID-19.

This rearrangement joins TRBV29-1 to TRBJ2-7, with D tentatively TRBD2 (6 bases). The CDR3 consists of 13 residues. Trimming took off 4 bases at V and 6 bases at J, with 16 bases between the two ends. In germline, CDR1 is SQVTM, CDR2 ANQGSEA. The CDR3 DNA is TGCAGCGTTGCATCCCTAGCGACCGTCGAGCAGTACTTC. Residues: CSVASLATVEQYF.

The rearrangement joins TRBV7-6 to TRBJ2-3; D unclear. CDR3 length equals 17 residues. The V end lost 0 bases, the J end lost 3 bases, and 16 bases lay between the germline ends. Germline CDR1 SGHVS, CDR2 FNYEAQ. DNA of the CDR3: TGTGCCAGCAGCTTAGCGATGGCTAGAGGTGGGACAGATACGCAGTATTTT. Translation: CASSLAMARGGTDTQYF.

The chain uses TRBV7-9 and TRBJ2-5; D is perhaps TRBD1 (6 bases). Per the germline V gene, CDR1 is SEHNR and CDR2 is FQNEAQ (reference sequence). The V and J ends lost 4 bases and 3 bases respectively, with 15 bases between them. The CDR3 has 15 amino acids. CDR3 nucleotide sequence: TGTGCCAGCAGCTCCGCCCGAACAGGGAAAGAGACCCAGTACTTC. Translating it yields CASSSARTGKETQYF.

The V call is TRBV2, the J call TRBJ2-3; D not resolved. Between the trimmed V and J ends, which lost 4 bases and 6 bases, there was a span of 5 bases. This CDR3 spans 11 amino acids. Germline CDR1 is SNHLY and CDR2 is FYNNEI. CDR3 residues: CASSAPDTQYF. The DNA of the CDR3 is TGTGCCAGCAGTGCCCCGGATACGCAGTATTTT.

The V call is TRBV3-1 (or the pseudogene TRBV3-2), the J call TRBJ1-2, with D hard to call. The V gene lost 2 bases and the J gene lost 2 bases, with 6 bases spanning the gap. The CDR3 extends over 13 amino acids. Germline loops: CDR1 LGHDT, CDR2 YNNKEL (reference sequence). In DNA, the CDR3 is TGTGCCAGCAGCCAATCTTTAAACTATGGCTACACCTTC. Translation: CASSQSLNYGYTF.

The gene calls are TRBV5-5 and TRBJ2-7, with a possible D match to TRBD1 (6 bases). This CDR3 contains 14 residues. Trimming pared 4 bases from V and 2 bases from J, leaving 13 bases between. The V gene's germline CDR1 is SGHKS and CDR2 YYEKEE (reference sequence). Here the CDR3 DNA reads TGTGCCAGCAGCCGGGGACACAACGCCTACGAGCAGTACTTC. Translated: CASSRGHNAYEQYF.

The rearrangement uses TRBV6-5 and TRBJ2-7, with 9 bases that match TRBD1. Germline V gene data show CDR1 as MNHEY and CDR2 as SVGAGI. Trimming cost V 6 bases and J 4 bases; bases outside gene matches: 10. The CDR3 loop spans 15 amino acids. For the CDR3, the DNA is TGTGCCAGCAGAAAAACCGGGACAGGGAGGTACGAGCAGTACTTC. Its protein product is CASRKTGTGRYEQYF.

V usage is TRBV27 and J usage is TRBJ2-1, with TRBD2 matching 13 bases. The CDR3 loop spans 18 amino acids. CDR1 is MNHEY and CDR2 is SMNVEV in the germline V gene (reference sequence). Trimming at V came to 5 bases and at J to 4 bases, leaving 11 bases not matched to a gene. The chain's CDR3 is CASSVRTSGGSLYNEQFF. CDR3 bases: TGTGCCAGCAGTGTTAGGACTAGCGGGGGATCCCTTTACAATGAGCAGTTCTTC.

This rearrangement joins TRBV3-1 (or the pseudogene TRBV3-2) to TRBJ1-3; no firm D call. V dropped 2 bases and J dropped 4 bases, with 15 bases sitting between them. Germline V CDR1 and CDR2: LGHDT, YNNKEL (reference sequence). The CDR3 sequence is 16 residues long. CDR3 nucleotide sequence: TGTGCCAGCAGCCAATTTTCGACCGGAGCCGGAAACACCATATATTTT. Residues: CASSQFSTGAGNTIYF.

This clone was seen a single time. The chain has TRBV27 and TRBJ1-6; the D gene is possibly TRBD1 (5 bases). CDR1 is MNHEY and CDR2 is SMNVEV in the germline V gene (reference sequence). The V end was cut by 5 bases, the J end by 6 bases, with 11 bases between. This CDR3 comprises 14 residues. This chain's CDR3 is CASSLQGINSPLHF. CDR3 DNA sequence: TGTGCCAGCAGTCTCCAGGGAATTAATTCACCCCTCCACTTT.

The rearrangement uses TRBV15 and TRBJ2-6; unclear D gene. Trimming shortened V by 0 bases and J by 0 bases, and 9 bases separated the two germline ends. CDR1 is LNHNV and CDR2 is YYDKDF in the germline V gene (reference sequence). CDR3 length: 17 amino acids. In DNA form, the CDR3 reads TGTGCCACCAGCAGAGATGCTCCACACTCTGGGGCCAACGTCCTGACTTTC. Protein sequence: CATSRDAPHSGANVLTF.